The present entry profiles one TCR beta chain with its context. Its target is not known. V lost 4 bases, J lost 4 bases, and 3 bases stayed unmatched. This CDR3 is 13 amino acids long. The V gene's germline CDR1 is SGHVS and CDR2 FQNEAQ. In the PCR, 60 Vbeta and 13 Jbeta primers were used. The method was immunoSEQ multiplex PCR; TCRdb's version includes in-frame clones alone and lacks a portion of them. This repertoire shows about 110,000 clones, around three quarters found once; its top ten account for over 4%. These data come from a study of cytomegalovirus exposure and HLA in healthy donors. Study-level background: Unique TCRs from HLA-typed donors, 80 million to 90 million of them, were held in an early data release. Regarding the study as a whole: In vitro checks showed that three CMV-associated chains really do target CMV antigens.

The clonotype originates from a young man in good health and CMV-seropositive. This chain uses TRBV7-8 with TRBJ2-5, with 7 bases matching TRBD1. The specimen sequenced was PBMCs. CDR3 protein: CASSSDRRETQYF. The DNA of the CDR3 is TGTGCCAGCAGCTCGGACAGGCGAGAGACCCAGTACTTC.